The following is a T cell receptor (beta chain) sequence with its context. Its specific antigen is unknown. No quality values exist for individual bases; no much larger clone is one base distant. The library was made by the immunoSEQ multiplex PCR assay. T cell repertoires were profiled by deep sequencing of rearranged TCR beta loci, alongside multiparametric flow cytometry. The immuneACCESS repertoire file appears here via TCRdb, limited to in-frame rearrangements. These files lack a portion of the clones; in checked studies, under half of the deficit traces to unresolved V genes, and the cause of the others is not known. The sample has about 26,000 clones on record, around 83% of them singletons. Jointly, the top ten make up under 4.5% of the sample. This entry is derived from a study of lymphopenia after photon versus proton radiotherapy (dated by TCRdb to about 2019). Describing the broader study: The immunological effects of photon versus proton radiation therapy were compared in patients with gastrointestinal tumors who developed high-grade lymphopenia. The study aimed to characterize how the two radiation modalities differ in their impact on the immune system. A cohort of some 21 patients with gastrointestinal tumors who received either photon or proton therapy and subsequently developed lymphopenia was included. Here is what the overall study found, with its caveats: After the lymphocyte count nadir, photon-treated repertoires showed oligoclonal expansion, especially of CD8+ Temra cells, which drove the drop in diversity. Across the cohort, among patients who died, a greater drop in TCR diversity after the nadir was inversely correlated with overall survival time. Relative stability during treatment was observed in proton-treated patients, whereas loss of naive T cells and TCR diversity and gain of effector/memory populations were observed in photon-treated patients. The survival association was assessed only in patients who died, and better survival with proton therapy was presented by the authors as a possibility rather than a demonstrated result.

V lost 5 bases and J lost 0 bases; the stretch between them is 11 bases long. Inclusive of the bounding cysteine and phenylalanine, the CDR3 is 14 residues long. The DNA shown is the 42-base CDR3, in frame from base 1. The germline V gene (reference sequence) specifies MNHEY as CDR1 and SMNVEV as CDR2. The input for sequencing was peripheral blood, taken from a patient treated with photon-based radiotherapy. This sequence was found in a woman in her 50s with pancreatic cancer. The sequence is built from TRBV27 and TRBJ2-7; the D gene is possibly TRBD1, with 6 bases matching. The CDR3 here reads CASSAGVGSYEQYF. The nucleotide sequence reads as follows: TGTGCCAGCAGTGCAGGGGTCGGCTCCTACGAGCAGTACTTC.